The subject of this entry is one T cell receptor (beta chain). This sample was included in a study of blood T cell repertoires in COVID-19. CDR1 MNHNS and CDR2 SASEGT come from the germline V gene. The ends were cut back, 0 bases at V and 7 bases at J, with 16 bases in the middle. The CDR3 length is 16 residues. The method was immunoSEQ multiplex PCR; TCRdb's version includes in-frame clones alone and lacks a portion of them. The sample carries some 280,000 clones, about nine tenths recorded once. The specimen sequenced was peripheral blood. The rearrangement links TRBV6-1 to TRBJ2-4; a possible D gene is TRBD2 (5 bases). This clonotype was obtained from a woman aged 25 to 39 with active or convalescent COVID-19. The CDR3 sequence: CASSEARVDGRNIQYF. Written as DNA, the CDR3 is TGTGCCAGCAGTGAAGCGCGGGTAGACGGCAGGAACATTCAGTACTTC.